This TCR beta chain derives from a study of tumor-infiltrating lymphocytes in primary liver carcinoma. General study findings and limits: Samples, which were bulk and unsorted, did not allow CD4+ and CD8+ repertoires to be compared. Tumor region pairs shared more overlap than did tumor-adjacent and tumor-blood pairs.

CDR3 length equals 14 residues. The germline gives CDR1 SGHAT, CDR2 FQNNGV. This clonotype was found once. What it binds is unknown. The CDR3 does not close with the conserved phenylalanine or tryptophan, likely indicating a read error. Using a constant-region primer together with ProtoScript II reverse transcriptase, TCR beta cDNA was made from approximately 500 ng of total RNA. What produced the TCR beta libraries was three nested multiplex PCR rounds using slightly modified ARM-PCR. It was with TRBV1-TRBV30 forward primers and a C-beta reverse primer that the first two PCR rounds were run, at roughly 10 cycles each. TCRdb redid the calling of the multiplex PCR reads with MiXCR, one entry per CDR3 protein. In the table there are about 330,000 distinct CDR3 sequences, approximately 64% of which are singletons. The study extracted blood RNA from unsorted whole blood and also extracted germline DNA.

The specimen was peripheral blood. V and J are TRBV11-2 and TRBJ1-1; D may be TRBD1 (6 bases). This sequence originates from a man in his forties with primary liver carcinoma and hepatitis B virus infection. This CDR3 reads CASSLAGGGTGAFS. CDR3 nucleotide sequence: TGTGCCAGCAGCTTAGCCGGGGGCGGCACTGGAGCTTTCTCT.